The source of this TCR beta chain is a study of shared T cell receptors in the human thymus (dated by TCRdb to about 2021). Study-wide context: The study investigated the way shared, self-reactive T-cell receptor alpha chains are produced in the human thymus.

Concerning this clone: The antigen this receptor binds is unknown. No base qualities exist here, and no much larger clone lies one base off it.

The CDR3 numbers 18 residues from cysteine through phenylalanine. Of the read, only the CDR3 DNA is kept; its 54 bases are in frame from base 1. CDR1 SGHDT and CDR2 YYEEEE are derived from the germline V gene. From V the trimming removes 5 bases and from J it removes 6 bases, while the gene matches leave 11 bases of the junction unaccounted for. The method behind the library was the immunoSEQ multiplex PCR assay. The source is immuneACCESS, and TCRdb retained only in-frame sequences with V and J called. Part of the clones is not carried over; for the studies checked, unresolved V genes explain less than half of this, and the remainder is unexplained. The sample data list more than 550,000 clones, and around 85% of these were observed just once. The ten largest account for 0.008% to 0.011% of the sample. This sample also belongs to another study, concerning human thymus T cells. The second study, in turn, reports: Immunologically healthy infants undergoing open corrective cardiac surgery for congenital heart defects in Finland were used as donors. Thymus tissue was collected as surgical resects that were removed during corrective cardiac surgery. Both the thymic and the peripheral blood repertoires appeared to show biased V and J gene segment usage. The related research found that thymic TCR repertoires overlapped highly between unrelated individuals. The study described the TCR alpha and beta repertoires in about eight infant thymus samples and a few matching peripheral blood samples. The cohort included over five male and a couple of female infants, with donor ages spanning 7 to 244 days. Thymocytes were freed from the tissue by mechanical means and kept at -70 degrees C as pellets of roughly 9-30 million cells. A QIAsymphony instrument was used to extract genomic DNA from the frozen cell pellets. The immunoSEQ multiplex PCR assay was used to amplify the TCRB and TCRAD loci from a standardized quantity of quality-controlled genomic DNA. Amplicons spanned the V(D)J region at a length sufficient to cover the CDR3 and identify V and J genes. The amplicons were sequenced on an Illumina platform via the commercial immunoSEQ service. Primer bias and sequencing errors were corrected as previously described, and TCRAD and TCRB definitions were based on the IMGT database. Repertoires were analysed with immunoSEQ Analyzer 3.0 and VDJTools, covering basic statistics, V/J segment usage, diversity estimates, rarefaction and pairwise overlap. Diversity was estimated with Chao1, ChaoE, Efron-Thisted, Shannon and inverse Simpson indices, and also on datasets down-sampled to the smallest sample. Repertoire overlap was assessed by strict matching of CDR3 nucleotide sequence, V gene and J gene, and clustering was done by Jaccard-based multidimensional scaling. Thymus samples yielded on average approximately 860,000 unique TCRB clonotypes, compared with roughly 76,000 from blood samples.

Sample: thymocytes. The sequence joins TRBV5-6 to TRBJ2-1; 16 junctional bases match TRBD2. This receptor was identified in a girl in the first two years of life with a congenital heart defect. Donor details come from another sample of the same person, matched by shared clones. The CDR3 protein is CASRSGLAGGPPSNEQFF. In nucleotide form, the sequence is TGTGCCAGCAGGTCGGGACTAGCGGGGGGGCCGCCATCCAATGAGCAGTTCTTC.